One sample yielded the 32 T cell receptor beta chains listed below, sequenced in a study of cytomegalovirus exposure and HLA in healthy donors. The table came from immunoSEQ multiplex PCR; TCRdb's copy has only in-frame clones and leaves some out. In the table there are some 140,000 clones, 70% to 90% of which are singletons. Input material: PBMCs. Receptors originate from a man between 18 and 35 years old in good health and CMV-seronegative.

CDR3 coding DNA: TGCGCCAGCAGCCCTCAACTAGCCGGGAGCTCCTACAATGAGCAGTTCTTC. This encodes CASSPQLAGSSYNEQFF. The chain joins TRBV4-3 to TRBJ2-1; a possible D gene is TRBD2 (6 bases). Germline V gene data show CDR1 as LGHNA and CDR2 as YSLEER. The CDR3 loop spans 17 amino acids. V lost 4 bases to trimming and J lost 0 bases, with 16 bases between them.

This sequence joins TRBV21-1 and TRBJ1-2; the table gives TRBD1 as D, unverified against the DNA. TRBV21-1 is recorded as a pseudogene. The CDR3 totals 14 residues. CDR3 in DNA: TGTGCCAGCAGCCTAGACAGGGATGACTTGGGCTACACCTTC. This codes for CASSLDRDDLGYTF.

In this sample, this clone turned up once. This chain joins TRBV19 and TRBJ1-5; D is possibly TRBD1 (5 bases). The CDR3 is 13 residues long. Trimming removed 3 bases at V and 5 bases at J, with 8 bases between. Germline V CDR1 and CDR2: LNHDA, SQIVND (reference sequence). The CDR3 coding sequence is TGTGCCAGTAGTATGACAGCTTATCAGCCCCAGCATTTT. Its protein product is CASSMTAYQPQHF.

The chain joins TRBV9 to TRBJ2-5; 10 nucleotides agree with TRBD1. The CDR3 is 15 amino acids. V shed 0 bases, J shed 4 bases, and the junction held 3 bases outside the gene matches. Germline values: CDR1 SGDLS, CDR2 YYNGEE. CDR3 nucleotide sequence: TGTGCCAGCAGCGTAGCGGGACAGGGGTTAGAGACCCAGTACTTC. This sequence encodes CASSVAGQGLETQYF.

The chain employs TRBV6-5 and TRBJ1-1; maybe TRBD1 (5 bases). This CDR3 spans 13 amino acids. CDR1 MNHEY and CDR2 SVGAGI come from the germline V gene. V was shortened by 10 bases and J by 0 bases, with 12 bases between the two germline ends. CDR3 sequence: CATRRGMNTEAFF. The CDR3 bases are TGTGCCACAAGGCGGGGGATGAACACTGAAGCTTTCTTT.

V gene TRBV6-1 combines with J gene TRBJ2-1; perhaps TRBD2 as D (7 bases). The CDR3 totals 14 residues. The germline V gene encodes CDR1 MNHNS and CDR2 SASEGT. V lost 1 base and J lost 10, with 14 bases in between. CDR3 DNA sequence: TGTGCCAGCAGTGAAGTAGGGGGGGGAGGGGAGCAGTTCTTC. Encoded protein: CASSEVGGGGEQFF.

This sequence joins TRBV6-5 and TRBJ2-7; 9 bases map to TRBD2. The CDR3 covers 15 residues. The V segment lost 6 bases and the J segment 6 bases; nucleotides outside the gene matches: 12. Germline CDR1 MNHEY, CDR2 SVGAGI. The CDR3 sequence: CASSRSQAGGSEQYF. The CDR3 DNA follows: TGTGCCAGCAGCCGTAGCCAAGCGGGAGGTAGCGAGCAGTACTTC.

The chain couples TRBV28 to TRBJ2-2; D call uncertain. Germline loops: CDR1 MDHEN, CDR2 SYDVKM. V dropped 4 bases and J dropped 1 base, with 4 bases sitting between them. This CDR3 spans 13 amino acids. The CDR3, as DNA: TGTGCCAGCAGTTACGGGAACACCGGGGAGCTGTTTTTT. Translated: CASSYGNTGELFF.

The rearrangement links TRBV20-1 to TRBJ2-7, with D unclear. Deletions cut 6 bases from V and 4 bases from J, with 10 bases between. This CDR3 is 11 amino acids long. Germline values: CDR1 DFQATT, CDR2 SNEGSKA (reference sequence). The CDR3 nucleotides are TGCAGTGCGGCACTACTATACGAGCAGTACTTC. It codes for CSAALLYEQYF.

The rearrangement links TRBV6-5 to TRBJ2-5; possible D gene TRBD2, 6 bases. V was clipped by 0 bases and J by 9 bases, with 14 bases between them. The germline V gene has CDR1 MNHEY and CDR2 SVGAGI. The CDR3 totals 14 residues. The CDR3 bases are TGTGCCAGCAGTTACTCCCGGGACTCAAGGGCCCAGTACTTC. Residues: CASSYSRDSRAQYF.

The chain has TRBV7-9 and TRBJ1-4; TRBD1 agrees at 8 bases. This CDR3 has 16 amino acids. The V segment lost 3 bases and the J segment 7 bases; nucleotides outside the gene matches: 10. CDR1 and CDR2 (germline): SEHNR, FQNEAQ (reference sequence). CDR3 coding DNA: TGTGCCAGCAGCTTGCGTACCAGGGGGCGAGGTGAAAAACTGTTTTTT. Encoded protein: CASSLRTRGRGEKLFF.

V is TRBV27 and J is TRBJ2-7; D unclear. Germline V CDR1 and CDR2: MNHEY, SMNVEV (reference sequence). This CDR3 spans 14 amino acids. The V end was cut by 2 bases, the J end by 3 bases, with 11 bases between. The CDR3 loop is CASSLKPGYYEQYF. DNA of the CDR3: TGTGCCAGCAGTTTAAAGCCAGGTTACTACGAGCAGTACTTC.

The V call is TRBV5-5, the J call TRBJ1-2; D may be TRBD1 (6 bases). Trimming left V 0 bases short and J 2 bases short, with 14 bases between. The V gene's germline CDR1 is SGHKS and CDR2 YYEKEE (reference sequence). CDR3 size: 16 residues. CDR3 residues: CASSLGTASANYGYTF. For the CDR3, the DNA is TGTGCCAGCAGCTTGGGGACAGCCAGCGCGAACTATGGCTACACCTTC. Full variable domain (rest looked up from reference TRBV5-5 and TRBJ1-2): DAGVTQSPTHLIKTRGQQVTLRCSPISGHKSVSWYQQVLGQGPQFIFQYYEKEERGRGNFPDRFSARQFPNYSSELNVNALLLGDSALYLCASSLGTASANYGYTFGSGTRLTVV.

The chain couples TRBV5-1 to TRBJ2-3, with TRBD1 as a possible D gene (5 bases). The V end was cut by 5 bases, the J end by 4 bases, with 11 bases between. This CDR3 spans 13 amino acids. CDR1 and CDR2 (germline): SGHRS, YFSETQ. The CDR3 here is CASSGQGADTQYF. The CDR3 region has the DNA TGCGCCAGCAGTGGGCAGGGCGCAGATACGCAGTATTTT.

CDR3 residues: CASSERTGTTGELFF. CDR3 sequence (DNA): TGTGCCAGCAGTGAGCGGACAGGGACCACCGGGGAGCTGTTTTTT. V gene TRBV6-1 combines with J gene TRBJ2-2, with 8 nucleotides matching TRBD1. V dropped 3 bases and J dropped 4; count of bases not matched to a gene: 4. This CDR3 region has 15 residues. Germline V gives CDR1 MNHNS, CDR2 SASEGT.

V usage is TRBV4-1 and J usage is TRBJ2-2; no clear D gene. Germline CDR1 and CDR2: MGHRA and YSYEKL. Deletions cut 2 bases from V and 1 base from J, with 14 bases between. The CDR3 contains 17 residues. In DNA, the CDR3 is TGCGCCAGCAGCCAATTCGTGGCACCCGTGAACACCGGGGAGCTGTTTTTT. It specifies CASSQFVAPVNTGELFF.

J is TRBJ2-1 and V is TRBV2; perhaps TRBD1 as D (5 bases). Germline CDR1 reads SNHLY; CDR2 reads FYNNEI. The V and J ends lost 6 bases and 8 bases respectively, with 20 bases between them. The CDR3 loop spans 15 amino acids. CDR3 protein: CASSPFQQVWDEQFF. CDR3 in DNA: TGTGCCAGCAGCCCTTTTCAACAGGTCTGGGATGAGCAGTTCTTC.

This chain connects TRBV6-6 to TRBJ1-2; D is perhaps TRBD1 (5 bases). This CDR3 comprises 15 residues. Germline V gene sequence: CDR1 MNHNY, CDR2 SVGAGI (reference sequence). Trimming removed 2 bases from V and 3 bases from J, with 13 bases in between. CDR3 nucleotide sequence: TGTGCCAGCAGTTACATGGAGGGGCTCCACTATGGCTACACCTTC. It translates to CASSYMEGLHYGYTF.

The CDR3 DNA sequence: TGTGCCAGCAGTTACGGCAGGGTGTTGACTGAAGCTTTCTTT. Translating gives CASSYGRVLTEAFF. V usage is TRBV6-5 and J usage is TRBJ1-1; a possible D gene is TRBD1 (5 bases). Germline V gene lookup returns CDR1 MNHEY and CDR2 SVGAGI. The CDR3 sequence is 14 residues long. V lost 2 bases and J lost 5, with 12 bases in between.

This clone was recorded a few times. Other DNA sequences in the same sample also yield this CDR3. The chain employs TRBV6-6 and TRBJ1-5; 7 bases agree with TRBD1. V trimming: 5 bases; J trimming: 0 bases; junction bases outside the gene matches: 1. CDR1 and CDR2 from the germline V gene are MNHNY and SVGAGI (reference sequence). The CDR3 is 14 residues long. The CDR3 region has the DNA TGTGCCAGCAGTAGGGACAGTAGCAATCAGCCCCAGCATTTT. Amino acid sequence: CASSRDSSNQPQHF.

The CDR3 region is CASSLGTSGGVRYEQYF. CDR3 bases: TGTGCCAGCAGCTTGGGGACTAGCGGGGGGGTCCGCTACGAGCAGTACTTC. The chain links TRBV7-8 to TRBJ2-7; TRBD2 matches 16 bases. With 3 bases clipped from V and 3 bases from J, the junction kept 5 bases outside the gene matches. CDR3 length equals 17 residues. Germline V CDR1 and CDR2: SGHVS, FQNEAQ. Full variable domain (remainder filled in from reference TRBV7-8 and TRBJ2-7): GAGVSQSPRYKVAKRGQDVALRCDPISGHVSLFWYQQALGQGPEFLTYFQNEAQLDKSGLPSDRFFAERPEGSVSTLKIQRTQQEDSAVYLCASSLGTSGGVRYEQYFGPGTRLTVT.

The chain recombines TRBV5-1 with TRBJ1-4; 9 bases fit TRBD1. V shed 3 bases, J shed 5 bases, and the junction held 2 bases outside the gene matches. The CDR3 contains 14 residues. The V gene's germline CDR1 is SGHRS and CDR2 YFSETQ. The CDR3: CASSSGQGNEKLFF. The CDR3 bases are TGCGCCAGCAGCTCGGGACAGGGAAATGAAAAACTGTTTTTT.

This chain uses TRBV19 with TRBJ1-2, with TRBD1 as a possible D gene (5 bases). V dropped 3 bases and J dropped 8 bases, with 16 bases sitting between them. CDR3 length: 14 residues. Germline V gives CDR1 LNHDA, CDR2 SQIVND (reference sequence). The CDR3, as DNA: TGTGCCAGTAGTATTGCCGGCAGGGTGGCCGGCTACACCTTC. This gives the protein CASSIAGRVAGYTF.

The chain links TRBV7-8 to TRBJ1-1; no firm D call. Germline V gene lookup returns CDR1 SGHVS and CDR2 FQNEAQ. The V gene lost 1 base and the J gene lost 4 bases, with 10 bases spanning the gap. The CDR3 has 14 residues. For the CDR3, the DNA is TGTGCCAGCAGCTTAGTCGCGGGTGCCACTGAAGCTTTCTTT. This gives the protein CASSLVAGATEAFF.

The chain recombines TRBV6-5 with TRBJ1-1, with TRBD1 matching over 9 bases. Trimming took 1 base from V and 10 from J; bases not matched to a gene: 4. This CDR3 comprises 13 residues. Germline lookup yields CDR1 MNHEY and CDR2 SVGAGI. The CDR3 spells CASSYFGTGIAFF. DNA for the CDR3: TGTGCCAGCAGTTACTTTGGGACAGGGATAGCTTTCTTT.

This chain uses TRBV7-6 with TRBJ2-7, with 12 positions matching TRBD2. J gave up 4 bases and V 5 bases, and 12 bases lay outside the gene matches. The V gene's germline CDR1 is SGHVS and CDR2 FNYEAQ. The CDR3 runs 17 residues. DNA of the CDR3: TGTGCCAGCAGCCCCGGCCGGACTAGCGGGATCCCGTACGAGCAGTACTTC. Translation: CASSPGRTSGIPYEQYF.

DNA for the CDR3: TGTGCCAGCAGCTTAACATCAGGGGGGAACTATGGCTACACCTTC. Protein: CASSLTSGGNYGYTF. V and J are TRBV5-6 and TRBJ1-2, with 7 bases identical to TRBD1. Germline V gene lookup returns CDR1 SGHDT and CDR2 YYEEEE. The CDR3 extends over 15 amino acids. Trimming removed 2 bases from V and 2 bases from J; junction bases left unmatched: 6.

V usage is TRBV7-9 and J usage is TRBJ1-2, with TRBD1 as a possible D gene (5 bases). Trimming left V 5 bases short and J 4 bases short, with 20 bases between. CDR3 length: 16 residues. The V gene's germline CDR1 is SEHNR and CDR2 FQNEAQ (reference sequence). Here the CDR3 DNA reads TGTGCCAGCAGCCCTCCCACTCCCGGGGGGATCTATGGCTACACCTTC. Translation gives CASSPPTPGGIYGYTF.

The CDR3 spells CASSRDRAGNQPQHF. CDR3 DNA: TGTGCCAGTAGTAGGGACAGAGCTGGCAATCAGCCCCAGCATTTT. The chain employs TRBV19 and TRBJ1-5; 7 nucleotides agree with TRBD1. The CDR3 consists of 15 residues. V shed 4 bases, J shed 2 bases, and the junction held 5 bases outside the gene matches. The germline gives CDR1 LNHDA, CDR2 SQIVND (reference sequence).

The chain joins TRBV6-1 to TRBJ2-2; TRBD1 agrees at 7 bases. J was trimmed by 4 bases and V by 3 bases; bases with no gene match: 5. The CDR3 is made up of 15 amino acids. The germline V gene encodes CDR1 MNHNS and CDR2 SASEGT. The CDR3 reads CASSEYRDSTGELFF. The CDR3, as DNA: TGTGCCAGCAGTGAGTACCGGGACAGCACCGGGGAGCTGTTTTTT.

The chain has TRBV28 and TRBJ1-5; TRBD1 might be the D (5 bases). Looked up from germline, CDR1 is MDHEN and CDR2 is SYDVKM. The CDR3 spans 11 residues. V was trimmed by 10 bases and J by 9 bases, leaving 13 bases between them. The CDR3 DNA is TGTGCCACGACAACAGGCGGGCCCCAGCATTTT. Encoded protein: CATTTGGPQHF.

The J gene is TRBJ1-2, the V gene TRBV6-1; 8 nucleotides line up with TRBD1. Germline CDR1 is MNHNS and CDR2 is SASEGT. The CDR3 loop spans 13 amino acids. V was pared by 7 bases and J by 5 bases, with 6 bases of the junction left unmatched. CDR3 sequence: CASTWDRNYGYTF. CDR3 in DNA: TGTGCCAGCACCTGGGACAGGAATTATGGCTACACCTTC.